The 14 T cell receptor beta chains given below trace back to one sample, sequenced in a study of blood T cell repertoires in COVID-19. Sequencing was performed with immunoSEQ multiplex PCR; in TCRdb, only in-frame clones are kept and a portion is missing. The sample yields 200,000 to 250,000 clones, more than 80% seen once. Sequenced: peripheral blood. The receptors shown here come from a woman older than 75 with COVID-19, enrolled during active disease.

The genes are TRBV6-5 and TRBJ1-2; D ambiguous. V lost 0 bases to trimming and J lost 4 bases, with 9 bases between them. Germline values: CDR1 MNHEY, CDR2 SVGAGI. The CDR3 is made up of 14 amino acids. The CDR3 sequence is CASSYSGRSYGYTF. CDR3 DNA: TGTGCCAGCAGTTACTCGGGCAGATCCTATGGCTACACCTTC.

This clone appeared a few times. This chain joins TRBV7-6 and TRBJ1-3, with D tentatively TRBD1 (6 bases). The V end lost 4 bases, the J end lost 3 bases, and 19 bases lay between the germline ends. This CDR3 has 17 amino acids. Per germline, CDR1 SGHVS and CDR2 FNYEAQ. This chain's CDR3 is CASSSPSFDRNGNTIYF. The CDR3 DNA follows: TGTGCCAGCAGCTCTCCTTCCTTTGACAGGAATGGAAACACCATATATTTT.

This clone occurred a few times. This rearrangement joins TRBV3-1 (or the pseudogene TRBV3-2) to TRBJ1-5; D is undetermined. The CDR3 is 14 amino acids. The V end was cut by 0 bases, the J end by 5 bases, with 8 bases between. Germline V gene lookup returns CDR1 LGHDT and CDR2 YNNKEL (reference sequence). CDR3 in amino acids: CASSQEGRDQPQHF. The DNA of the CDR3 is TGTGCCAGCAGCCAAGAAGGTCGGGATCAGCCCCAGCATTTT.

V gene TRBV7-9 combines with J gene TRBJ1-5; possibly TRBD1 for D (5 bases). This CDR3 has 14 residues. Between the trimmed V and J ends, which lost 5 bases and 5 bases, there was a span of 13 bases. Germline V gene data show CDR1 as SEHNR and CDR2 as FQNEAQ (reference sequence). Here the CDR3 reads CASSLDRGDQPQHF. CDR3 coding DNA: TGTGCCAGCAGCCTCGACAGAGGAGATCAGCCCCAGCATTTT.

CDR3: CASSPIPGGLGTEAFF. Here the CDR3 DNA reads TGTGCCAGCTCACCTATTCCCGGGGGGCTGGGCACTGAAGCTTTCTTT. J is TRBJ1-1 and V is TRBV18; TRBD1 might be the D (6 bases). The germline CDR1 and CDR2 sequences are KGHSH and LQKENI. V was trimmed by 3 bases and J by 4 bases, leaving 18 bases between them. The CDR3 consists of 16 residues.

Note on this clone: The junction shows a germline mismatch at one end, possibly a read error. V usage is TRBV9 and J usage is TRBJ2-1, with 8 bases fitting TRBD2. The CDR3 length is 14 residues. The germline V gene has CDR1 SGDLS and CDR2 YYNGEE. The CDR3 sequence: CASSPQHLAGALVF. The CDR3 DNA follows: TGTGCCAGCAGCCCGCAGCACCTAGCGGGCGCCTTGGTCTTC.

The V gene is TRBV11-2, the J gene TRBJ2-4; D is perhaps TRBD1 (6 bases). Trimming took off 0 bases at V and 0 bases at J, with 9 bases between the two ends. The germline gives CDR1 SGHAT, CDR2 FQNNGV. This CDR3 has 16 residues. CDR3: CASSLDGGLAKNIQYF. The CDR3, as DNA: TGTGCCAGCAGCTTAGATGGGGGCCTAGCCAAAAACATTCAGTACTTC. The complete variable domain, with remaining parts taken from reference TRBV11-2 and TRBJ2-4, reads EAGVAQSPRYKIIEKRQSVAFWCNPISGHATLYWYQQILGQGPKLLIQFQNNGVVDDSQLPKDRFSAERLKGVDSTLKIQPAKLEDSAVYLCASSLDGGLAKNIQYFGAGTRLSVL.

The chain has TRBV5-6 and TRBJ2-1; the D gene is possibly TRBD1 (5 bases). Germline CDR1 reads SGHDT; CDR2 reads YYEEEE. The V gene lost 0 bases and the J gene lost 7 bases, with 14 bases spanning the gap. CDR3 length equals 15 residues. DNA for the CDR3: TGTGCCAGCAGCTTGGTTTCCCGTAGGGGTAATGAGCAGTTCTTC. It translates to CASSLVSRRGNEQFF.

The chain joins TRBV28 to TRBJ1-1; 9 positions match TRBD1. CDR3 length: 13 amino acids. Germline V CDR1 and CDR2: MDHEN, SYDVKM. J gave up 6 bases and V 4 bases, and 3 bases lay outside the gene matches. The CDR3 region has the DNA TGTGCCAGCAGTTCGACAGGGGGTTCTGAAGCTTTCTTT. This gives the protein CASSSTGGSEAFF.

V gene TRBV28 combines with J gene TRBJ2-1, with 11 bases identical to TRBD2. With 4 bases clipped from V and 9 bases from J, the junction kept 11 bases outside the gene matches. This CDR3 is 16 amino acids long. The germline V gene encodes CDR1 MDHEN and CDR2 SYDVKM. The CDR3 reads CASSWYSGRAGGEQFF. For the CDR3, the DNA is TGTGCCAGCAGTTGGTATAGCGGGAGGGCCGGTGGTGAGCAGTTCTTC.

The rearrangement links TRBV3-1 (or the pseudogene TRBV3-2) to TRBJ2-2; D remains unclear. The CDR3 has 13 amino acids. The V end lost 0 bases, the J end lost 7 bases, and 6 bases lay between the germline ends. CDR1 is LGHDT and CDR2 is YNNKEL in the germline V gene (reference sequence). The CDR3 nucleotides read TGTGCCAGCAGCCAAGATCGTGTCGGGGAGCTGTTTTTT. Its translation: CASSQDRVGELFF.

This sequence joins TRBV18 and TRBJ1-5; D may be TRBD1 (5 bases). V was cut by 5 bases and J by 5 bases, with 16 bases left in between. Germline V lookup: CDR1 KGHSH, CDR2 LQKENI. This CDR3 contains 15 residues. DNA of the CDR3: TGTGCCAGCTCATTAAATAACCAGGGATATCAGCCCCAGCATTTT. This translates into CASSLNNQGYQPQHF.

The chain joins TRBV5-1 to TRBJ2-3; D possibly corresponds to TRBD1 (6 bases). With 1 base removed from V and 2 bases from J, the gap between germline ends came to 14 bases. The CDR3 totals 16 residues. The germline V gene encodes CDR1 SGHRS and CDR2 YFSETQ. The CDR3 DNA sequence: TGCGCCAGCAGCTTGAGTCGGCAGGGGCCCACAGATACGCAGTATTTT. It specifies CASSLSRQGPTDTQYF.

CDR3 DNA sequence: TGTGCCAGCAGCTTGTGGGGGGGTACCGGGGAGCTGTTTTTT. Protein: CASSLWGGTGELFF. This chain connects TRBV11-1 to TRBJ2-2; TRBD2 aligns across 7 bases. The CDR3 has 14 residues. CDR1 SGHAT and CDR2 FQDESV come from the germline V gene (reference sequence). The V gene end was trimmed by 3 bases and the J gene end by 5 bases; junction bases not matched to a gene: 3.